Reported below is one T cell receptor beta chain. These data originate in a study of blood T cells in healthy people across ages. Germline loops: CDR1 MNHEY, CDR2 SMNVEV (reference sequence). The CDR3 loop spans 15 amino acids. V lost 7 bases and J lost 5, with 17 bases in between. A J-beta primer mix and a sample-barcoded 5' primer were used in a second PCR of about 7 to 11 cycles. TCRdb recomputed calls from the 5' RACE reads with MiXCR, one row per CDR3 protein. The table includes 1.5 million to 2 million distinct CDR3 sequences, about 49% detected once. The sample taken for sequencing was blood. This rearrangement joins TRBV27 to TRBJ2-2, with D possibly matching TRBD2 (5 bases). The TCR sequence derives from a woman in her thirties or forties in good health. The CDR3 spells CASTLRGLGTGELFF. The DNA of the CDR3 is TGTGCCAGCACCCTTAGAGGGTTAGGAACCGGGGAGCTGTTTTTT.